This record covers a single TCR beta chain. Its antigen remains unknown. Primers: 60 Vbeta forward and 13 Jbeta reverse. Profiling relied on immunoSEQ multiplex PCR, and the TCRdb table lists in-frame clones only, not all of them. In the table there are 40,000 to 55,000 clones, around three quarters of which are singletons. Per the germline V gene, CDR1 is SQVTM and CDR2 is ANQGSEA. This CDR3 is 12 amino acids long. V lost 6 bases and J 1 base, leaving 10 bases between the germline ends. This entry comes from a study of cytomegalovirus exposure and HLA in healthy donors. Study results and caveats: HLA allele associations emerged for 15,000 to 20,000 TCR beta sequences in a later analysis, at 0.05 false discovery rate.

Samples came from healthy bone marrow donors. The sequence was obtained from a man aged 25 to 40 in good health and CMV-seropositive. This rearrangement joins TRBV29-1 to TRBJ2-7; D remains ambiguous. Specimen: PBMCs. In nucleotides, the CDR3 is TGCAGCGTCGCGACAATTTCCTACGAGCAGTACTTC. This gives the protein CSVATISYEQYF.